Shown below are 22 T cell receptor beta chains from a single sample sequenced in a study of cytomegalovirus exposure and HLA in healthy donors. The PCR used 60 Vbeta and 13 Jbeta primers. Measured with immunoSEQ multiplex PCR; TCRdb has only the in-frame clones, and not every one. The sample carries about 190,000 clones, about 84% recorded once. Sequenced material: PBMCs. The receptors were sampled from a man aged 50-59 years in good health and CMV-seronegative.

The chain links TRBV5-6 to TRBJ2-4; 9 bases fit TRBD1. This CDR3 is 17 amino acids long. V dropped 4 bases and J dropped 0; count of bases not matched to a gene: 8. In germline, CDR1 is SGHDT, CDR2 YYEEEE. CDR3 nucleotide sequence: TGTGCCAGCAGCCACCGGGACAGGGTTCTAGCCAAAAACATTCAGTACTTC. Amino acids: CASSHRDRVLAKNIQYF.

The V call is TRBV5-1, the J call TRBJ2-2; a weak D match, TRBD2 (6 bases). CDR1 is SGHRS, CDR2 YFSETQ, per germline. With 7 bases removed from V and 1 base from J, the gap between germline ends came to 11 bases. This CDR3 region has 14 residues. CDR3 loop: CASAGRLNTGELFF. The CDR3 DNA sequence: TGCGCCAGCGCGGGGCGCCTGAACACCGGGGAGCTGTTTTTT.

V usage is TRBV20-1 and J usage is TRBJ1-2; possibly TRBD1 for D (5 bases). This CDR3 has 11 residues. Germline V gene data show CDR1 as DFQATT and CDR2 as SNEGSKA (reference sequence). Deletions cut 8 bases from V and 5 bases from J, with 12 bases between. This CDR3 is CSTYGGYGYTF. CDR3 nucleotide sequence: TGCAGTACTTATGGGGGGTATGGCTACACCTTC.

This chain connects TRBV15 to TRBJ2-3; the match to TRBD1 covers 9 bases. V lost 3 bases, J lost 4 bases, and 8 bases stayed unmatched. CDR3 length: 16 residues. Germline CDR1 is LNHNV and CDR2 is YYDKDF (reference sequence). This CDR3 is CATSRGQGAGADTQYF. CDR3 DNA: TGTGCCACCAGCAGGGGACAGGGAGCAGGTGCAGATACGCAGTATTTT.

J is TRBJ1-1 and V is TRBV9; D is unclear. The CDR3 extends over 14 amino acids. The germline V and J ends were trimmed by 0 bases and 11 bases, with 17 bases remaining between them. Germline V gene sequence: CDR1 SGDLS, CDR2 YYNGEE. The CDR3 sequence is CASSVDSSRVKAFF. CDR3 nucleotide sequence: TGTGCCAGCAGCGTAGACTCATCGAGAGTGAAGGCTTTCTTT.

This sequence joins TRBV27 and TRBJ1-2; no definite D call. The V end was cut by 3 bases, the J end by 4 bases, with 18 bases between. Germline values: CDR1 MNHEY, CDR2 SMNVEV (reference sequence). The CDR3 length is 16 residues. The CDR3 sequence is CASSLSAGVVRYGYTF. Here the CDR3 DNA reads TGTGCCAGCAGTTTGTCGGCAGGCGTAGTCCGCTATGGCTACACCTTC.

The chain has TRBV7-2 and TRBJ2-7, with 7 nucleotides matching TRBD1. The CDR3 consists of 17 residues. The trim removed 1 base at V and 3 bases at J, leaving 12 bases unmatched. Germline assignment: CDR1 SGHTA and CDR2 FQGNSA. The CDR3 reads CASSLGSRGKGNYEQYF. CDR3 coding DNA: TGTGCCAGCAGCTTAGGGAGCAGGGGGAAGGGGAACTACGAGCAGTACTTC.

This chain uses TRBV7-2 with TRBJ1-1; 10 bases fit TRBD1. This CDR3 comprises 15 residues. Germline-derived CDR1 and CDR2 are SGHTA and FQGNSA. J was trimmed by 5 bases and V by 3 bases; bases with no gene match: 6. The chain's CDR3 is CASSLRQGAETEAFF. In nucleotides, the CDR3 is TGTGCCAGCAGCTTGAGACAGGGGGCGGAAACTGAAGCTTTCTTT.

This sequence joins TRBV7-6 and TRBJ2-1; possibly TRBD1 for D (5 bases). The V end was cut by 1 base, the J end by 0 bases, with 10 bases between. Looked up from germline, CDR1 is SGHVS and CDR2 is FNYEAQ. This CDR3 comprises 16 residues. CDR3 in amino acids: CASSLVQASSYNEQFF. CDR3 nucleotides: TGTGCCAGCAGCTTAGTACAGGCTAGCTCCTACAATGAGCAGTTCTTC.

The chain joins TRBV30 to TRBJ1-3; TRBD1 matches at 8 bases. Per germline, CDR1 GTSNPN and CDR2 SVGIG (reference sequence). The length of the CDR3 is 14 residues. V gave up 2 bases and J gave up 8 bases; unmatched junction bases: 8. Written as DNA, the CDR3 is TGTGCCTGGAGTCCCCGGGACAGGACCTACACCATATATTTT. Translated: CAWSPRDRTYTIYF.

The V call is TRBV19, the J call TRBJ2-7; the D gene is possibly TRBD2 (5 bases). CDR3 length: 14 amino acids. Per germline, CDR1 LNHDA and CDR2 SQIVND (reference sequence). Trimming left V 4 bases short and J 7 bases short, with 17 bases between. CDR3 protein: CASSRGLLPGEQYF. In DNA form, the CDR3 reads TGTGCCAGTAGTAGGGGTCTCCTCCCGGGGGAGCAGTACTTC.

The chain couples TRBV21-1 to TRBJ2-5; the D segment call TRBD1 is taken from the table without a DNA check. TRBV21-1 is reported as a pseudogene. The CDR3 runs to 23 residues. The CDR3 reads CASSVRRSLILNADREVGETQYF. Here the CDR3 DNA reads TGTGCCAGCAGCGTACGACGAAGCCTCATACTCAATGCAGACAGGGAGGTAGGGGAGACCCAGTACTTC.

V is TRBV5-1 and J is TRBJ2-3; 9 positions match TRBD1. V shed 0 bases and J 5 bases; nucleotides not matched to a gene: 10. The CDR3 covers 17 residues. The germline V gene has CDR1 SGHRS and CDR2 YFSETQ. The CDR3 nucleotides read TGCGCCAGCAGCTTGGGAGACGGACAGGGGTTGAGAGATACGCAGTATTTT. Its translation is CASSLGDGQGLRDTQYF.

This clone came up once. The chain links TRBV27 to TRBJ2-7; TRBD1 might be the D (7 bases). V was cut by 4 bases and J by 0 bases, with 13 bases left in between. The CDR3 extends over 15 amino acids. CDR1 MNHEY and CDR2 SMNVEV come from the germline V gene (reference sequence). Here the CDR3 reads CASSSNRGLSYEQYF. CDR3 nucleotides: TGTGCCAGCAGTTCCAACAGGGGACTCTCCTACGAGCAGTACTTC.

The chain is built from TRBV5-6 and TRBJ2-7; the match to TRBD1 covers 9 bases. With 4 bases clipped from V and 4 bases from J, the junction kept 6 bases outside the gene matches. Germline CDR1 and CDR2: SGHDT and YYEEEE. This CDR3 contains 14 residues. The CDR3 nucleotides are TGTGCCAGCAGCCGTGACAGGGGGATGTACGAGCAGTACTTC. Translating gives CASSRDRGMYEQYF.

The gene calls are TRBV6-1 and TRBJ1-1; 7 bases agree with TRBD1. Germline V gene data show CDR1 as MNHNS and CDR2 as SASEGT. The CDR3 has 13 amino acids. The J segment lost 8 bases and the V segment lost 6 bases, leaving 9 bases of the junction unmatched. The CDR3 DNA follows: TGTGCCAGCAGCGAATACGGGACAGACGAAGCTTTCTTT. It is translated as CASSEYGTDEAFF.

The J gene is TRBJ1-2, the V gene TRBV5-6; D is ambiguous. The CDR3 has 13 amino acids. V was clipped by 6 bases and J by 1 base, with 10 bases between them. Germline values: CDR1 SGHDT, CDR2 YYEEEE. The CDR3 coding sequence is TGTGCCAGCACCGATACTTTTAACTATGGCTACACCTTC. Translation: CASTDTFNYGYTF.

The rearrangement uses TRBV7-2 and TRBJ2-5; TRBD1 matches 9 bases. Germline V lookup: CDR1 SGHTA, CDR2 FQGNSA. V lost 6 bases, J lost 2 bases, and 10 bases stayed unmatched. This CDR3 is built from 16 residues. CDR3 sequence (DNA): TGTGCCAGCAGATCTTCCGGGACAGGGCCGCAAGAGACCCAGTACTTC. It encodes CASRSSGTGPQETQYF.

The V and J genes are TRBV7-9 and TRBJ2-5, with a possible D match to TRBD2 (5 bases). Per germline, CDR1 SEHNR and CDR2 FQNEAQ (reference sequence). The CDR3 is 14 residues long. V was cut by 4 bases and J by 9 bases, with 18 bases left in between. CDR3 sequence: CASSSSRVHLAQYF. In nucleotides, the CDR3 is TGTGCCAGCAGCTCTAGCCGGGTACACTTGGCCCAGTACTTC.

The chain recombines TRBV6-6 with TRBJ1-2, with TRBD1 matching over 7 bases. The CDR3 has 13 residues. Germline-derived CDR1 and CDR2 are MNHNY and SVGAGI (reference sequence). The V gene end was trimmed by 7 bases and the J gene end by 4 bases; junction bases not matched to a gene: 6. CDR3 loop: CASIPTGSYGYTF. The CDR3 nucleotides are TGTGCCAGCATCCCGACAGGGTCCTATGGCTACACCTTC.

This chain joins TRBV7-6 and TRBJ2-7; 13 positions agree with TRBD2. The CDR3 covers 18 residues. Germline CDR1 SGHVS, CDR2 FNYEAQ. V shed 1 base, J shed 4 bases, and the junction held 10 bases outside the gene matches. CDR3 region: CASSLGLAGGGNIYEQYF. CDR3 DNA sequence: TGTGCCAGCAGCTTAGGACTAGCGGGGGGCGGGAATATTTACGAGCAGTACTTC.

The V and J genes are TRBV4-1 and TRBJ2-7; 10 bases line up with TRBD2. After removal of 1 base from V and 0 bases from J, the junction contained 0 bases not matched to a gene. CDR1 and CDR2 (germline): MGHRA, YSYEKL. The CDR3 is 15 amino acids. The CDR3 spells CASSQASGGSYEQYF. CDR3 nucleotide sequence: TGCGCCAGCAGCCAAGCTAGCGGGGGCTCCTACGAGCAGTACTTC.